The rows below give T cell receptor beta chains drawn from one sample of a study of T cells expressing NK-cell markers. Reanalyzing the 5' RACE reads, TCRdb keeps one entry per CDR3 protein, without DNA. The sample holds roughly 150,000 distinct CDR3 sequences. The sample was blood T cells: a sorted CD56 or NKG2C T cell subset, CD4+ or CD8+ T cells, or bulk PBMC T cells (not recorded which). The receptors originated from a man aged 18 to 69 in good health. The CDR3 runs from the conserved cysteine through the conserved F or W.

j_call	v_call	cdr3_aa
TRBJ2-2	TRBV19	CASSNGNTGELFF
TRBJ2-2	TRBV6-1	CASTTSGGNTGELFF
TRBJ2-7	TRBV27	CASSWATGEYEQYF
TRBJ2-3	TRBV5-6	CASSLFREDTSTDTQYF
TRBJ2-5	TRBV6-1	CASGQGEDQETQYF
TRBJ2-1	TRBV2	CASINNRGLSYNEQFF
TRBJ2-7	TRBV20-1	CSARDLGLGQGYEQYF
TRBJ2-1	TRBV2	CASSTGGSYNEQFF
TRBJ2-7	TRBV4-2	CASSQDPPPELAEQYF
TRBJ2-5	TRBV7-9	CASSLVTGGVQETQYF
TRBJ1-2	TRBV4-1	CASSQPGQGYYGYTF
TRBJ2-2	TRBV5-4	CASSWGYVAGGHVTGELFF
TRBJ2-5	TRBV7-6	CASSTRISGTGETQYF
TRBJ1-1	TRBV19	CASSIGVANTEAFF
TRBJ1-1	TRBV4-1	CASSQVNRVNTEAFF
TRBJ2-1	TRBV14	CASSQVRGAGEQFF
TRBJ2-4	TRBV3-1	CASSGLAGGENIQYF
TRBJ2-1	TRBV5-6	CASRWTTSNEQFF
TRBJ2-7	TRBV7-8	CASSLVRLAETYEQYF
TRBJ2-5	TRBV25-1	CASSEPLRGMGQETQYF
TRBJ1-5	TRBV12-3/TRBV12-4	CASSLGTGVLQPQHF
TRBJ2-7	TRBV21-1	CASSIDRFQGEQYF
TRBJ1-2	TRBV18	CASSLGTGEGYTF
TRBJ2-3	TRBV3-1	CASSQGFQQGKYPTDTQYF
TRBJ1-6	TRBV5-1	CASSRDYNSPLHF
TRBJ2-2	TRBV12-3/TRBV12-4	CASSLFIQNTGELFF
TRBJ2-4	TRBV4-1	CASSLTGQNIQYF
TRBJ2-5	TRBV6-2/TRBV6-3	CASSYAETQYF
TRBJ2-2	TRBV5-1	CASSYRGQDTGELFF
TRBJ1-5	TRBV20-1	CSARGGGRGQPQHF
TRBJ2-5	TRBV12-3/TRBV12-4	CASSFGRNTPYQETQYF
TRBJ1-2	TRBV6-1	CASSLASNYGYTF
TRBJ1-2	TRBV4-1	CASSQVMQGQGDGYTF